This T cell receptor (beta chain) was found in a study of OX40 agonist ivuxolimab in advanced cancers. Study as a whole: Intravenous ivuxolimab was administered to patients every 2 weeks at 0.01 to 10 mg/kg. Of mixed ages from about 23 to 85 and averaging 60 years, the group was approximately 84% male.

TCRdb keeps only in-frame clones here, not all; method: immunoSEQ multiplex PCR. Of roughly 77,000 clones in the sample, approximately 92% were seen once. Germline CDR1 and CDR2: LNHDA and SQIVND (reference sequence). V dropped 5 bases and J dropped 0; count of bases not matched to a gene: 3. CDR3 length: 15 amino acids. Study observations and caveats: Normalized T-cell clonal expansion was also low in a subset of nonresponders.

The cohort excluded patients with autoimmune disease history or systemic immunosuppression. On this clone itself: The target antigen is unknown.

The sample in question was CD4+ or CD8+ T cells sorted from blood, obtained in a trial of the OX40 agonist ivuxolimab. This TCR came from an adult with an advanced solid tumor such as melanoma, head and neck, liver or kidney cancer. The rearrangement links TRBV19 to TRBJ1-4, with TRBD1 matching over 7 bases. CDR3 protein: CASSPQGATNEKLFF. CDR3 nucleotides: TGTGCCAGTAGTCCGCAGGGGGCAACTAATGAAAAACTGTTTTTT.